Each of the 9 T cell receptor beta chains below was sequenced from the same sample in a study of T cell responses to AZD1222 COVID-19 vaccine. TCRdb's copy holds only in-frame clones and misses some; the assay was immunoSEQ multiplex PCR. The sample includes more than 90,000 clones, roughly nine tenths of them seen just once. The sample was peripheral blood, taken on day 0 of AZD1222 vaccination. Receptors were obtained from an adult in good health.

This sequence joins TRBV7-2 and TRBJ2-3; D unresolved. V was pared by 5 bases and J by 5 bases, with 14 bases between. Germline values: CDR1 SGHTA, CDR2 FQGNSA. There are 14 residues in the CDR3. The CDR3 protein is CASSQERRIDTQYF. The CDR3 bases are TGTGCCAGCAGCCAGGAGAGAAGGATAGATACGCAGTATTTT.

CDR3 amino acids: CASSARTGPHYGYTF. As DNA, the CDR3 is TGTGCCAGCAGCGCAAGGACAGGACCTCACTATGGCTACACCTTC. The chain has TRBV9 and TRBJ1-2, with 7 bases matching TRBD1. This CDR3 spans 15 amino acids. Unmatched junction bases numbered 8, after V lost 3 bases and J lost 3 bases. Germline assignment: CDR1 SGDLS and CDR2 YYNGEE.

The chain links TRBV2 to TRBJ2-1, with D unclear. V gave up 7 bases and J gave up 6 bases, with 7 bases separating them. This CDR3 region has 11 residues. CDR1 is SNHLY and CDR2 is FYNNEI in the germline V gene. CDR3: CASTDLNEQFF. The CDR3 nucleotides read TGTGCCAGCACCGACCTCAATGAGCAGTTCTTC.

This sequence joins TRBV12-5 and TRBJ2-3, with 7 bases aligning to TRBD2. This CDR3 spans 16 amino acids. Losses at the gene ends were 2 bases for V and 2 bases for J; bases not matched to a gene: 7. Germline V gene sequence: CDR1 LGHNT, CDR2 FRNRAP. The CDR3 DNA follows: TGTGCTAGTGGTTTGCTCCCGGGACTACCCACAGATACGCAGTATTTT. It codes for CASGLLPGLPTDTQYF.

This chain uses TRBV5-5 with TRBJ2-1; unclear D gene. Germline CDR1 and CDR2: SGHKS and YYEKEE (reference sequence). With 6 bases removed from V and 0 bases from J, the gap between germline ends came to 10 bases. The CDR3 contains 14 residues. The CDR3 reads CASIIGRSYNEQFF. In nucleotides, the CDR3 is TGTGCCAGCATAATTGGTCGCTCCTACAATGAGCAGTTCTTC.

This chain joins TRBV3-1 (or the pseudogene TRBV3-2) and TRBJ2-1, with TRBD2 matching over 8 bases. J lost 4 bases, V lost 4 bases, and 9 bases had no gene match. The germline V gene encodes CDR1 LGHDT and CDR2 YNNKEL (reference sequence). This CDR3 region has 16 residues. The CDR3 DNA is TGTGCCAGCAGCCGGCTCCTAGCGGGTGCGTACAATGAGCAGTTCTTC. Its protein is CASSRLLAGAYNEQFF.

Only one count was recorded for this clone. The chain carries TRBV7-2 and TRBJ1-1; D call uncertain. This CDR3 is 13 amino acids long. Trimming removed 5 bases from V and 7 bases from J, with 14 bases in between. Per germline, CDR1 SGHTA and CDR2 FQGNSA. CDR3 nucleotides: TGTGCCAGCAGCCTTGGATCCGTTCTTGAAGCTTTCTTT. Its protein is CASSLGSVLEAFF.

This chain connects TRBV6-6 to TRBJ2-3; 11 nucleotides agree with TRBD2. Germline CDR1 is MNHNY and CDR2 is SVGAGI (reference sequence). The CDR3 covers 16 residues. Trimming at V came to 4 bases and at J to 6 bases, leaving 9 bases not matched to a gene. CDR3 amino acids: CASSLAGGPEADTQYF. The CDR3 nucleotides read TGTGCCAGCAGTTTAGCGGGGGGGCCAGAAGCCGATACGCAGTATTTT.

A note on this clone: The sample holds other DNA sequences that translate to the same CDR3. V and J are TRBV24-1 and TRBJ2-7; TRBD1 matches 8 bases. The V segment lost 3 bases and the J segment 3 bases; nucleotides outside the gene matches: 0. Germline CDR1 is KGHDR and CDR2 is SFDVKD. The length of the CDR3 is 13 residues. CDR3 sequence: CATSDGQGYEQYF. DNA of the CDR3: TGTGCCACCAGTGATGGACAGGGCTACGAGCAGTACTTC.